The rows below give T cell receptor beta chains drawn from one sample of a study of T cell changes during pregnancy in multiple sclerosis. Repertoires were generated with immunoSEQ multiplex PCR, while TCRdb's copy carries only in-frame clones and drops some. The table shows over 45,000 clones, with around 90% occurring only once. The sample in question was CD4+ T cells from peripheral blood mononuclear cells, obtained in the second trimester of pregnancy. These receptors originate from a female donor with multiple sclerosis, enrolled in a pregnancy study. Each CDR3 is given with its conserved first and last residue. D genes are given only for firm matches. The listing skips clone size in some rows; elsewhere it reads once, few, many or a size class.

j_call d_call clone_size v_call cdr3_aa cdr3_nt
TRBJ1-1 - once TRBV27 CASSSDTRGFEAFF TGTGCCAGCAGTTCAGATACCAGGGGCTTTGAAGCTTTCTTT
TRBJ1-2 TRBD1 - TRBV7-9 CASSWGTTGDGYTF TGTGCCAGCAGCTGGGGTACAACAGGGGATGGCTACACCTTC
TRBJ2-1 - - TRBV18 CASSPFSSQTQEQFF TGTGCCAGCTCACCATTTTCATCTCAGACTCAGGAGCAGTTCTTC
TRBJ1-3 TRBD1 once TRBV4-1 CASSQDNFGDSFSGNTIYF TGCGCCAGCAGCCAAGATAATTTTGGGGACAGTTTCTCTGGAAACACCATATATTTT
TRBJ2-6 - once TRBV6-4 CASSARQLFGSSGANVLTF TGTGCCAGCAGTGCCCGACAGCTTTTTGGAAGCTCTGGGGCCAACGTCCTGACTTTC
TRBJ2-1 - - TRBV4-2 CASSQDDAGSYNEQFF TGTGCCAGCAGCCAGGATGACGCGGGGTCCTACAATGAGCAGTTCTTC
TRBJ1-1 - - TRBV5-6 CASSPLLNTEAFF TGTGCCAGCAGCCCCCTTTTGAACACTGAAGCTTTCTTT
TRBJ2-5 TRBD1 - TRBV10-3 CAISEAGTEETQYF TGTGCCATCAGTGAGGCCGGGACAGAAGAGACCCAGTACTTC
TRBJ1-3 - - TRBV20-1 CSASGGDRVDF TGCAGTGCTAGTGGCGGGGATCGAGTAGATTTT
TRBJ2-3 TRBD2 - TRBV7-9 CASSLGTSGRAGTDTQYF TGTGCCAGCAGCTTAGGCACTAGCGGGAGGGCGGGCACAGATACGCAGTATTTT
TRBJ1-5 - - TRBV10-3 CAISESGADSNQPQHF TGTGCCATCAGTGAGTCGGGGGCAGATAGCAATCAGCCCCAGCATTTT
TRBJ1-6 - - TRBV10-2 CASSGGESSPLHF TGCGCCAGCAGTGGGGGGGAAAGTTCACCCCTCCACTTT
TRBJ1-1 - - TRBV5-5 CASSLWTDGAFF TGTGCCAGCAGCTTGTGGACTGACGGAGCTTTCTTT
TRBJ2-5 - - TRBV18 CASSPGQQETQYF TGTGCCAGCTCACCTGGGCAGCAAGAGACCCAGTACTTC
TRBJ2-6 - once TRBV18 CASSPTGDSGANVLTF TGTGCCAGCTCACCAACCGGGGATTCTGGGGCCAACGTCCTGACTTTC
TRBJ2-3 - - TRBV28 CASVSLIGLPTDTQYF TGTGCCAGCGTATCTCTCATTGGACTACCTACAGATACGCAGTATTTT
TRBJ2-5 - - TRBV28 CASSSPGLRETQYF TGTGCCAGCAGTTCGCCGGGATTGCGAGAGACCCAGTACTTC
TRBJ1-3 - - TRBV7-2 CASSQISGNTIYF TGTGCCAGCAGCCAGATCTCTGGAAACACCATATATTTT
TRBJ1-1 TRBD1 - TRBV4-1 CASSQRGTGMYTEAFF TGCGCCAGCAGCCAGCGCGGGACAGGGATGTACACTGAAGCTTTCTTT
TRBJ2-3 TRBD2 - TRBV7-3 CASSLTGRAADTQYF TGTGCCAGCAGCTTAACTGGGAGGGCCGCAGATACGCAGTATTTT
TRBJ1-2 TRBD1 - TRBV30 CAWSVIRSGGGYTF TGTGCCTGGAGTGTAATCAGGTCAGGGGGTGGCTACACCTTC
TRBJ2-7 TRBD2 - TRBV6-5 CASSNSGTLEQYF TGTGCCAGCAGTAATAGCGGGACCTTGGAGCAGTACTTC
TRBJ2-6 TRBD2 - TRBV28 CASSFPGGSGANVLTF TGTGCCAGCAGTTTCCCGGGGGGCTCTGGGGCCAACGTCCTGACTTTC
TRBJ2-1 TRBD2 - TRBV19 CASSIDPAGGPLLQVF TGTGCCAGTAGTATAGACCCAGCGGGAGGTCCACTTCTACAGGTCTTC
TRBJ2-1 - - TRBV10-3 CAISEPTKSSYNEQFF TGTGCCATCAGTGAGCCAACGAAGAGCTCCTACAATGAGCAGTTCTTC
TRBJ2-3 - - TRBV5-1 CASSLDTGPPYF TGCGCCAGCAGCTTGGATACAGGGCCTCCGTATTTT
TRBJ2-1 - - TRBV29-1 CSVEGVAGRSYNEQFF TGCAGCGTTGAAGGCGTGGCAGGGCGCTCCTACAATGAGCAGTTCTTC
TRBJ1-2 - - TRBV28 CASRSDRMNGYTF TGTGCCAGCAGATCTGACAGGATGAATGGCTACACCTTC
TRBJ2-5 TRBD2 - TRBV7-9 CASSLLWETSGQETQYF TGTGCCAGCAGCTTATTATGGGAGACTAGCGGGCAAGAGACCCAGTACTTC